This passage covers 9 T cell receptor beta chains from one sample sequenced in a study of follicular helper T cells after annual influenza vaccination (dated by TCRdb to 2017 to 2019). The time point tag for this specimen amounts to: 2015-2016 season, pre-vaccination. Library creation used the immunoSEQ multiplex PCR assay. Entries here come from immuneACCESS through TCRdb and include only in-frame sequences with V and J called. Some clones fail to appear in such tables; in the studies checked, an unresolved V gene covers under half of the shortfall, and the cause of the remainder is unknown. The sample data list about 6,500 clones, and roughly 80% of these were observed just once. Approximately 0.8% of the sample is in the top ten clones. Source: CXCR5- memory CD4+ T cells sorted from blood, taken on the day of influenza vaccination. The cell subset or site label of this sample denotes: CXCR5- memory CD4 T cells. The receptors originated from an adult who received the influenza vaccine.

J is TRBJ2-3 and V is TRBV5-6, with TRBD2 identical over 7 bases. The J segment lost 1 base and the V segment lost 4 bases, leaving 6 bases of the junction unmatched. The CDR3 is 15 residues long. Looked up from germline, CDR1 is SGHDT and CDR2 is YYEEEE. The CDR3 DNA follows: TGTGCCAGCAGCCTTGGGGGGAGGGGCACAGATACGCAGTATTTT. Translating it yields CASSLGGRGTDTQYF.

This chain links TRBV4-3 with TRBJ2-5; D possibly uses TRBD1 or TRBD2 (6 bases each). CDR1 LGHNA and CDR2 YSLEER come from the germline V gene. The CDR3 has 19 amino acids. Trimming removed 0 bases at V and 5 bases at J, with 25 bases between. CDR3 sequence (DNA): TGCGCCAGCAGCCAAGATAATATTGGAGGGGGGCCGTCCGGGGAGACCCAGTACTTC. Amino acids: CASSQDNIGGGPSGETQYF.

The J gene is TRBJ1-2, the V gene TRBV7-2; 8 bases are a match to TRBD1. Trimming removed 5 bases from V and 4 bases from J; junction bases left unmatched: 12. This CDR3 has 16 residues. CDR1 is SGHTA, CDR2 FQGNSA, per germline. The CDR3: CASSVQWDRRGYGYTF. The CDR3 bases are TGTGCCAGCAGCGTACAATGGGACAGGAGGGGCTATGGCTACACCTTC.

CDR3 in amino acids: CASSSPRDTQYF. CDR3 DNA sequence: TGTGCCAGCAGTTCCCCCCGAGATACGCAGTATTTT. The rearrangement uses TRBV6-5 and TRBJ2-3; D unclear. V was clipped by 4 bases and J by 5 bases, with 7 bases between them. CDR1 and CDR2 from the germline V gene are MNHEY and SVGAGI. The CDR3 covers 12 residues.

CDR3 nucleotide sequence: TGTGCCAGCAGGCGACAGGGTATTGGCTATGGCTACACCTTC. Translation gives CASRRQGIGYGYTF. The chain couples TRBV6-5 to TRBJ1-2; 7 bases agree with TRBD1. CDR1 is MNHEY and CDR2 is SVGAGI in the germline V gene. V dropped 6 bases and J dropped 4; count of bases not matched to a gene: 8. The length of the CDR3 is 14 residues.

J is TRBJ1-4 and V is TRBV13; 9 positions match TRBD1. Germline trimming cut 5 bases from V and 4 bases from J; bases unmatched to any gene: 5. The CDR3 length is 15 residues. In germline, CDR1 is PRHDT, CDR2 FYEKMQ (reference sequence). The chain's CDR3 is CASSPGDRVNEKLFF. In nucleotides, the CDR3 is TGTGCCAGCAGCCCAGGGGACAGGGTTAATGAAAAACTGTTTTTT.

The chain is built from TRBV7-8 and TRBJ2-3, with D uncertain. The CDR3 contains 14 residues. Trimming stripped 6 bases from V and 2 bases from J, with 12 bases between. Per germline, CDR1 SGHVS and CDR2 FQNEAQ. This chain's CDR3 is CASSPEGITDTQYF. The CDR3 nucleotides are TGTGCCAGCAGTCCGGAAGGGATCACAGATACGCAGTATTTT.

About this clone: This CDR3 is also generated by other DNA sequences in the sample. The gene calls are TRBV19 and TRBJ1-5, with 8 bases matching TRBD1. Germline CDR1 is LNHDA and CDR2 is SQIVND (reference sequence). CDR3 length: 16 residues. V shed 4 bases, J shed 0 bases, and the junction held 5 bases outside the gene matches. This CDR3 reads CASSRGQGDSNQPQHF. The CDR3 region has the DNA TGTGCCAGTAGTAGAGGACAGGGAGATAGCAATCAGCCCCAGCATTTT.

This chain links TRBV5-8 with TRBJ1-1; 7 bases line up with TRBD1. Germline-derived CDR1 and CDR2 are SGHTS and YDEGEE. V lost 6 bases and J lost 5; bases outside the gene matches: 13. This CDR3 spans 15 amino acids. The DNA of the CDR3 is TGTGCCAGCACGCCGGGGGCAGGGGGACGGACTGAAGCTTTCTTT. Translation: CASTPGAGGRTEAFF.